This T cell receptor beta chain stems from a study of ipilimumab plus nivolumab after autologous stem cell transplantation. Whole-study findings and limits: Authors suggest TCR repertoire, Treg phenotype and gut microbiota support further study.

Method: immunoSEQ multiplex PCR; TCRdb's copy keeps in-frame clones and lacks some. The data contain roughly 9,800 clones, approximately 74% of them singletons. For this clone: Its antigen is unknown.

Germline CDR1 and CDR2: MNHEY and SMNVEV (reference sequence). This CDR3 is built from 17 residues. V shed 5 bases and J 0 bases; nucleotides not matched to a gene: 10. The clonotype was recovered from a female donor with multiple myeloma. The chain employs TRBV27 and TRBJ1-5; 7 bases agree with TRBD1. The source material was PBMCs, sampled in a trial of ipilimumab plus nivolumab as post-transplant consolidation. CDR3 sequence (DNA): TGTGCCAGCAGTCCCTACCACGGACAGGATAGCAATCAGCCCCAGCATTTT. Its translation: CASSPYHGQDSNQPQHF.